This T cell receptor beta chain was documented in a study of control samples from healthy donors and cancer patients. Method: immunoSEQ multiplex PCR; TCRdb's copy keeps in-frame clones and lacks some. This repertoire includes about 210,000 clones. Trimming stripped 1 base from V and 3 bases from J, with 6 bases between. Germline lookup yields CDR1 SGHTA and CDR2 FQGNSA. The CDR3 is made up of 13 amino acids. The chain is built from TRBV7-2 and TRBJ1-1, with D unresolved. The source material was blood. The receptor's source is a woman aged 25-40 years in good health. CDR3 amino acids: CASSLVWDTEAFF. The CDR3 DNA sequence: TGTGCCAGCAGCTTAGTCTGGGACACTGAAGCTTTCTTT.